This TCR beta chain was observed in a study of T cells in Graves' hyperthyroidism and ophthalmopathy. Study-level points and caveats: Ophthalmopathy cases were set apart from stable hyperthyroidism by a 13 V-J model. Most clonotypes expanded in the thyroid (above 0.001) were also present in blood.

To note about this clonotype: What it binds is unknown.

The CDR3 runs to 18 residues. The germline CDR1 and CDR2 sequences are SEHNR and FQNEAQ (reference sequence). V lost 5 bases, J lost 5 bases, and 16 bases stayed unmatched. Using RNA transcripts as the source, TCR beta CDR3 regions were amplified. HTBI primers were the set used in a first-round RT-PCR of the TCR CDR3. TCRdb used MiXCR to reprocess the multiplex PCR reads, holding one entry per CDR3 protein. This table holds hundreds of thousands of distinct CDR3 sequences, about 38% found once. The J gene is TRBJ1-5, the V gene TRBV7-9, with 9 bases fitting TRBD1. The sequence came from a man between 18 and 35 years old with Graves' hyperthyroidism. The sample taken for sequencing was blood. In DNA form, the CDR3 reads TGTGCCAGCAGCCAACCACCCTCCCGACAGGGGGTGGATCAGCCCCAGCATTTT. Amino acid sequence: CASSQPPSRQGVDQPQHF.